These 8 T cell receptor beta chains originate from one sample sequenced in a study of T cells in Graves' hyperthyroidism and ophthalmopathy. Template material for amplifying TCR beta CDR3 regions consisted of RNA transcripts. The primer set for the first-round RT-PCR of the TCR CDR3 was HTBI. TCRdb itself ran the multiplex PCR reads through MiXCR, one entry per CDR3 protein. Here the sample spans approximately 640,000 distinct CDR3 sequences, 15% to 20% being singletons. Sequencing was carried out using blood. The receptors here all came from a man aged 50 to 60 with Graves' hyperthyroidism.

V gene TRBV5-1 combines with J gene TRBJ2-5; 13 positions match TRBD2. Germline trimming cut 4 bases from V and 1 base from J; bases unmatched to any gene: 4. The CDR3 has 16 residues. Germline V CDR1 and CDR2: SGHRS, YFSETQ. The CDR3 is CASSTGTSGTQETQYF. The CDR3 DNA reads as TGCGCCAGCAGCACCGGGACTAGCGGGACCCAAGAGACCCAGTACTTC.

The genes are TRBV20-1 and TRBJ2-5; TRBD1 might be the D (5 bases). V dropped 1 base and J dropped 4 bases, with 13 bases sitting between them. There are 14 residues in the CDR3. Per germline, CDR1 DFQATT and CDR2 SNEGSKA (reference sequence). The CDR3 is CSARGGTARETQYF. The DNA for the CDR3 is TGCAGTGCTAGAGGGGGCACCGCTCGAGAGACCCAGTACTTC.

The table lists this clonotype with many counts. The J gene is TRBJ1-1, the V gene TRBV27; D call uncertain. V was trimmed by 4 bases and J by 3 bases, leaving 15 bases between them. Germline CDR1 MNHEY, CDR2 SMNVEV (reference sequence). The length of the CDR3 is 15 residues. The CDR3: CASSWSGPWDTEAFF. In DNA, the CDR3 is TGTGCCAGCAGTTGGTCGGGCCCTTGGGACACTGAAGCTTTCTTT.

This clonotype came up a few times. The rearrangement links TRBV5-1 to TRBJ2-1, with 10 bases matching TRBD1. Germline CDR1 reads SGHRS; CDR2 reads YFSETQ. The CDR3 has 15 residues. Trimming took 0 bases from V and 11 from J; bases not matched to a gene: 8. Written as DNA, the CDR3 is TGCGCCAGCAGCTTGGGACAGGGGGCGACCGCCAAGCAGTTCTTC. This codes for CASSLGQGATAKQFF.

The CDR3 reads CASSRGQGRGGTEAFF. CDR3 sequence (DNA): TGTGCCAGCAGCCGAGGACAGGGGAGAGGAGGCACTGAAGCTTTCTTT. The chain has TRBV7-9 and TRBJ1-1; 9 positions agree with TRBD1. The CDR3 extends over 16 amino acids. Germline CDR1 reads SEHNR; CDR2 reads FQNEAQ (reference sequence). V shed 5 bases, J shed 4 bases, and the junction held 11 bases outside the gene matches.

The rearrangement uses TRBV3-1 and TRBJ2-7; D perhaps matches TRBD1 (5 bases). CDR3 size: 16 residues. V was trimmed by 1 base and J by 0 bases, leaving 13 bases between them. The germline V gene encodes CDR1 LGHDT and CDR2 YNNKEL (reference sequence). Written as DNA, the CDR3 is TGTGCCAGCAGCCAAGTCCAGGGTATCATCTCCTACGAGCAGTACTTC. It yields the protein CASSQVQGIISYEQYF.

This clonotype has only a few counts. CDR3 in amino acids: CASSGRDSHPYEQYF. DNA of the CDR3: TGTGCCAGCAGCGGAAGGGACAGCCATCCCTACGAGCAGTACTTC. V gene TRBV13 combines with J gene TRBJ2-7; TRBD1 agrees at 7 bases. V lost 5 bases to trimming and J lost 2 bases; unmatched junction nucleotides: 9. The CDR3 totals 15 residues. Germline-derived CDR1 and CDR2 are PRHDT and FYEKMQ (reference sequence).

Turning to this clonotype: Possible read error: a much larger clone is one base away. The chain is built from TRBV6-1 and TRBJ2-7, with a weak D call TRBD2 (5 bases). Germline CDR1 reads MNHNS; CDR2 reads SASEGT. V shed 6 bases and J shed 1 base, with 25 bases lying between them. The CDR3 runs to 18 residues. CDR3 nucleotides: TGTGCCAGCAGGGAGGCGGTAGGAGGCCTGTCGCCATCCTACGAGCAGTACTTC. Translation: CASREAVGGLSPSYEQYF.